The clone carrying this TCR beta chain was detected many times. Its antigen is not identified. CDR1 is SGHDT, CDR2 YYEEEE, per germline. The J segment lost 2 bases and the V segment lost 4 bases, leaving 8 bases of the junction unmatched. This CDR3 contains 16 residues. The sample originates from a study of T-cell reconstitution after alpha-beta-depleted transplantation in children. Preparation of the TCRbeta library involved a method that used unique molecular identifiers. A single record per CDR3 protein comes from TCRdb applying MiXCR to the PCR reads. The table includes fewer than 150,000 distinct CDR3 sequences, roughly 9.7% detected once. Findings and limits, study-wide: Expanded graft clones, several hundred of them, were reportedly the source of alpha-beta T cells about two months after transplant. Certain patients had high TCRbeta diversity at day 60, and it came from recipient T cells and thymic progenitors that survived. A year had passed since transplant, and T-cell counts and diversity by then came mostly from newly produced T cells.

This receptor was obtained from a girl under three years old who had a stem cell transplant for combined immunodeficiency, so the T cells may come from the graft donor. The sample consisted of PBMCs, mostly from graft donor cells, taken 180 days after TCRalphabeta/CD19-depleted stem cell transplant. V gene TRBV5-6 combines with J gene TRBJ2-2, with 7 bases that match TRBD2. The CDR3 is CASSLLGTTNTGELFF. The CDR3 DNA follows: TGTGCCAGCAGCCTACTCGGGACTACCAACACCGGGGAGCTGTTTTTT.